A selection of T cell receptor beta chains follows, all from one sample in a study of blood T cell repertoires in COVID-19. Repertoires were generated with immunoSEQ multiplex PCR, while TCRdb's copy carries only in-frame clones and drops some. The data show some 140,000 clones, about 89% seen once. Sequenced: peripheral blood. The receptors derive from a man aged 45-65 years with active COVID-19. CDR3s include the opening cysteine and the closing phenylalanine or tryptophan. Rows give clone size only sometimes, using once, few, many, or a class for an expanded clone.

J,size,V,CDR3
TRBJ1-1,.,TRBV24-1,CATRAGGEVNTEAFF
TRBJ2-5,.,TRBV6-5,CASSYGPSETQYF
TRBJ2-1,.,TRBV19,CASSRTGVAGIYSYNEQFF
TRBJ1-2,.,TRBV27,CASSLNYGYTF
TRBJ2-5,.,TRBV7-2,CASSLSGGVETQYF
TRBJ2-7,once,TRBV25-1,CASSLAPLEEQYF
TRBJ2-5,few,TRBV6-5,CASSLSGQRQETQYF
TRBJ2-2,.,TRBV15,CATSRGVSALTGELFF
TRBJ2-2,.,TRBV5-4,CASSLFSLNTGELFF
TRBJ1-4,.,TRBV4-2,CASSQEGGQRLDEKLFF
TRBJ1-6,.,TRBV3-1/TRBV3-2,CASSPDRNSPLHF
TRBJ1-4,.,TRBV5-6,CASGPQGSPEKLFF
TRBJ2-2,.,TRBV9,CASSVENRGLDGELFF